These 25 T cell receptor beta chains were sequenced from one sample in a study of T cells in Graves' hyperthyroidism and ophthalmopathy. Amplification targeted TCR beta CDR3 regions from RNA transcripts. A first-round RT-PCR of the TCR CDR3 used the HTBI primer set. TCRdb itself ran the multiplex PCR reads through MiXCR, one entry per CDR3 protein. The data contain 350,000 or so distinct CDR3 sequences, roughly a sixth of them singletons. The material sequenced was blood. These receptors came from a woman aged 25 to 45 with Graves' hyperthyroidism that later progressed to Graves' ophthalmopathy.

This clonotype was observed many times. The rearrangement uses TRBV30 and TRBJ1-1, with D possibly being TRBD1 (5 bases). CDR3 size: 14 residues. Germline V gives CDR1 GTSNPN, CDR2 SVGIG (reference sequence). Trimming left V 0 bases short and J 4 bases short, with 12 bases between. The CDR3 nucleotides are TGTGCCTGGAGTGTGGGGGTCCCGAGCACTGAAGCTTTCTTT. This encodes CAWSVGVPSTEAFF.

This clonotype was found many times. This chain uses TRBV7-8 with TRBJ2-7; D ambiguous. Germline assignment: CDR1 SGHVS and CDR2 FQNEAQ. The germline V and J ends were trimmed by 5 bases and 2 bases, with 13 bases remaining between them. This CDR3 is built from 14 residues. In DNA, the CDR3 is TGTGCCAGCAGCCAGACCCGGGTAACCTACGAGCAGTACTTC. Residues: CASSQTRVTYEQYF.

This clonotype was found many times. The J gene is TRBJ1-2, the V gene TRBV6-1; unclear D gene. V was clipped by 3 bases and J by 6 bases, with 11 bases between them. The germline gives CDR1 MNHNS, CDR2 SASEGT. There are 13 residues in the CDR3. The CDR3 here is CASSDRSRDGYTF. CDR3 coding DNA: TGTGCCAGCAGTGACAGGTCAAGGGATGGCTACACCTTC.

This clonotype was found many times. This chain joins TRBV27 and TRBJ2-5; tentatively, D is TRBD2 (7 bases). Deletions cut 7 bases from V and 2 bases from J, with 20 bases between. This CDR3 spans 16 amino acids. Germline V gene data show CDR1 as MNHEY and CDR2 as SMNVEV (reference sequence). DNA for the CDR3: TGTGCCAGCAACCTTCGGGGGGCGGGAAGGCAAGAGACCCAGTACTTC. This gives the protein CASNLRGAGRQETQYF.

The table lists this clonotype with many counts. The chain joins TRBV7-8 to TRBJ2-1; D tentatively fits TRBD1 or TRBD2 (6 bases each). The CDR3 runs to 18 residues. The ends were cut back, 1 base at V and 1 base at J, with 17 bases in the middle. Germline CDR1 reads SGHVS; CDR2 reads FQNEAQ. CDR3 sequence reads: CASSLVPGLGASYNEQFF. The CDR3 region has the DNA TGTGCCAGCAGCTTAGTACCGGGACTGGGGGCTTCCTACAATGAGCAGTTCTTC. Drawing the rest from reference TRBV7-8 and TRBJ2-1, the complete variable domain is GAGVSQSPRYKVAKRGQDVALRCDPISGHVSLFWYQQALGQGPEFLTYFQNEAQLDKSGLPSDRFFAERPEGSVSTLKIQRTQQEDSAVYLCASSLVPGLGASYNEQFFGPGTRLTVL.

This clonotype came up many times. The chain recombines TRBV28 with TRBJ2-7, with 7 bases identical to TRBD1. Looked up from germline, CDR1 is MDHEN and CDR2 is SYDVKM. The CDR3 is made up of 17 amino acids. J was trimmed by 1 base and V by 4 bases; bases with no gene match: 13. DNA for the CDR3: TGTGCCAGCAGTTCCATGACGACGGGACAGCTTTCCTACGAGCAGTACTTC. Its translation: CASSSMTTGQLSYEQYF.

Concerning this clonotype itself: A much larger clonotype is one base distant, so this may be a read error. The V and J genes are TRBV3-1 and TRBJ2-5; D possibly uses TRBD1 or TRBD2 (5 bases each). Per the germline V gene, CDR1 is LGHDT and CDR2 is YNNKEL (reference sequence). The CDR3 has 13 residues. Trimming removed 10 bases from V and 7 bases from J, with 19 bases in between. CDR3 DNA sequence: TGTGCCAACACCAACGAGGCTGGGGGGACCCAGTACTTC. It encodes CANTNEAGGTQYF.

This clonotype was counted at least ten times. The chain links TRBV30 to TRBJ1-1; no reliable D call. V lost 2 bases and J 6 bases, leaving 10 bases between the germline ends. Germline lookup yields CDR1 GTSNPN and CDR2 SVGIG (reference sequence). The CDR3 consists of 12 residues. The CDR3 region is CAWSWDSAEAFF. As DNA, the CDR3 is TGTGCCTGGAGTTGGGATTCCGCTGAAGCTTTCTTT.

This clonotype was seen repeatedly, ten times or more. Here the CDR3 DNA reads TGTGCCAGCAGTCCTTTGCGGGGGGGCTTCTCAGAGACCCAGTACTTC. Translated: CASSPLRGGFSETQYF. The J gene is TRBJ2-5, the V gene TRBV3-1; 9 nucleotides match TRBD2. Germline lookup yields CDR1 LGHDT and CDR2 YNNKEL (reference sequence). The CDR3 consists of 16 residues. The V and J ends lost 6 bases and 4 bases, in that order; junction bases with no gene match: 12.

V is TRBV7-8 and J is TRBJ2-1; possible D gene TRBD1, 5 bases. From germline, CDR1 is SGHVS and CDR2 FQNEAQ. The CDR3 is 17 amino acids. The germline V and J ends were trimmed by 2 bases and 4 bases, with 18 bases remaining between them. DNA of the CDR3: TGTGCCAGCAGCTTATCCCCAGGACAAGGGAAGTACAATGAGCAGTTCTTC. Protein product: CASSLSPGQGKYNEQFF.

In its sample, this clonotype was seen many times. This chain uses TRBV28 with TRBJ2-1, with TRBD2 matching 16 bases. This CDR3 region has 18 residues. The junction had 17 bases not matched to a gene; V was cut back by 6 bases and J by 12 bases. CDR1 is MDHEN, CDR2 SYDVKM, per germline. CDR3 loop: CASRLPGTSGRAGVVQFF. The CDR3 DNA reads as TGTGCCAGCAGATTGCCCGGGACTAGCGGGAGGGCCGGGGTTGTGCAGTTCTTC.

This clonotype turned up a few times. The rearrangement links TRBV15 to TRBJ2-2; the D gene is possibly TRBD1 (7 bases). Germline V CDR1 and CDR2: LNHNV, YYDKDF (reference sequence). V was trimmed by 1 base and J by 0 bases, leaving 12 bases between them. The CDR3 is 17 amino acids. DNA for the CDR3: TGTGCCACCAGCAGAGCAGGGGGGCTCGCGAACACCGGGGAGCTGTTTTTT. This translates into CATSRAGGLANTGELFF.

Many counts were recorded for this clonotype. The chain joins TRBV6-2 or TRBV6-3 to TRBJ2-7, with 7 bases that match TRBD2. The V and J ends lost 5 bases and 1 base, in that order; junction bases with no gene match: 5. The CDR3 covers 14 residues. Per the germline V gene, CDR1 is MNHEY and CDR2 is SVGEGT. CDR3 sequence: CASSRRAGSYEQYF. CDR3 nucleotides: TGTGCCAGCAGTCGCCGAGCGGGGTCCTACGAGCAGTACTTC.

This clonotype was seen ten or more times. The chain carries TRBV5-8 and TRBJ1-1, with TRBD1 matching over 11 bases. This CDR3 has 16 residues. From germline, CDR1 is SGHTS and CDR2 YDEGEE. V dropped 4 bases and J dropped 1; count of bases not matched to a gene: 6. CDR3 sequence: CASSPWTGGANTEAFF. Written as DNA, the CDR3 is TGTGCCAGCAGCCCGTGGACAGGGGGCGCGAACACTGAAGCTTTCTTT.

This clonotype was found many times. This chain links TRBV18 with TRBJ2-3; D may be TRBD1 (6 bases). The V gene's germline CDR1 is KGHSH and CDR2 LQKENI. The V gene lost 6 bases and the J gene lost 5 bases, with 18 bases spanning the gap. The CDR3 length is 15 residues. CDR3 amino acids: CASSATRGGKDTQYF. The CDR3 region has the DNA TGTGCCAGCTCTGCCACCCGAGGGGGAAAAGATACGCAGTATTTT.

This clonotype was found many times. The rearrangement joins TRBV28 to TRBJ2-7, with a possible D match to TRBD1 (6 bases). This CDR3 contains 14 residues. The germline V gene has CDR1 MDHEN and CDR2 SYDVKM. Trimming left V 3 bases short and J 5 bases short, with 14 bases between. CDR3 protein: CASSFRQGLHEQYF. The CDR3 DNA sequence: TGTGCCAGCAGTTTTCGGCAGGGGTTACACGAGCAGTACTTC.

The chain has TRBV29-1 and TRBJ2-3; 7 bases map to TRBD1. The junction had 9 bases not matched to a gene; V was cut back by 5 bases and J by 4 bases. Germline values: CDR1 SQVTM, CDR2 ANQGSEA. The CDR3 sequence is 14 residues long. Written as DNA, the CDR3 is TGCAGCGTTTTTTTGCTAGGGGGCCCAGATACGCAGTATTTT. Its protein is CSVFLLGGPDTQYF.

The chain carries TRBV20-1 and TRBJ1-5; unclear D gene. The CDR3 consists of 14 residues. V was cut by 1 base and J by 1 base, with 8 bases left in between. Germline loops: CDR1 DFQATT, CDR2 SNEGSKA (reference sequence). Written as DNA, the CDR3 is TGCAGTGCTAGAGGAGGAGGGAGCAATCAGCCCCAGCATTTT. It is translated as CSARGGGSNQPQHF.

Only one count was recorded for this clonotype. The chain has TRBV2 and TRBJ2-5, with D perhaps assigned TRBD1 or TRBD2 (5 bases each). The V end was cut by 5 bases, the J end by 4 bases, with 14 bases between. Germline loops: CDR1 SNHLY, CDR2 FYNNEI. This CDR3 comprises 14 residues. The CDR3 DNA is TGTGCCAGCAGTCCTTGGGGGTTAGGAGAGACCCAGTACTTC. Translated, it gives CASSPWGLGETQYF. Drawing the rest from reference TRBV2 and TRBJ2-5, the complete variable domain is EPEVTQTPSHQVTQMGQEVILRCVPISNHLYFYWYRQILGQKVEFLVSFYNNEISEKSEIFDDQFSVERPDGSNFTLKIRSTKLEDSAMYFCASSPWGLGETQYFGPGTRLLVL.

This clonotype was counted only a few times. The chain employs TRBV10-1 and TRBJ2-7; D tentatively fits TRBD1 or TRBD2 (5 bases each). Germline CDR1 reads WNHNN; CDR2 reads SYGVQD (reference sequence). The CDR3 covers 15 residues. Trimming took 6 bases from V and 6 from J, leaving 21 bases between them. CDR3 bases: TGCGCCAGCAGCGTGGACGGGGCATCGGTCTCCGAGCAGTACTTC. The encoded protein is CASSVDGASVSEQYF.

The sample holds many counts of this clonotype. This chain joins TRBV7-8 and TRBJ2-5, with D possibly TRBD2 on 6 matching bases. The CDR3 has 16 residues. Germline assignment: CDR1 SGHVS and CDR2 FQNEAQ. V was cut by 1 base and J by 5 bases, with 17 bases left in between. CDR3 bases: TGTGCCAGCAGCTTAGGAAGGAGGGCAGGGCCGGAGACCCAGTACTTC. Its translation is CASSLGRRAGPETQYF.

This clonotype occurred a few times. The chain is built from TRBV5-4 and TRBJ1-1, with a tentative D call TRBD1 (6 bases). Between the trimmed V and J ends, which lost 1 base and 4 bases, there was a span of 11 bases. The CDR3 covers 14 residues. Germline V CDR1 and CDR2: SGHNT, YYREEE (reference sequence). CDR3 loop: CASSLWGAGTEAFF. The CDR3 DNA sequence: TGTGCCAGCAGCTTGTGGGGGGCAGGCACTGAAGCTTTCTTT.

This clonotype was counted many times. The CDR3 nucleotides read TGTGCCAGCAGCGCCCGGGACAGGGAGGACGAGCAGTACTTC. It translates to CASSARDREDEQYF. The V and J genes are TRBV9 and TRBJ2-7; 9 positions agree with TRBD1. CDR1 SGDLS and CDR2 YYNGEE come from the germline V gene. V was pared by 3 bases and J by 5 bases, with 6 bases of the junction left unmatched. The CDR3 contains 14 residues. The full variable domain, in which reference TRBV9 and TRBJ2-7 provide the parts outside the CDR3, is DSGVTQTPKHLITATGQRVTLRCSPRSGDLSVYWYQQSLDQGLQFLIQYYNGEERAKGNILERFSAQQFPDLHSELNLSSLELGDSALYFCASSARDREDEQYFGPGTRLTVT.

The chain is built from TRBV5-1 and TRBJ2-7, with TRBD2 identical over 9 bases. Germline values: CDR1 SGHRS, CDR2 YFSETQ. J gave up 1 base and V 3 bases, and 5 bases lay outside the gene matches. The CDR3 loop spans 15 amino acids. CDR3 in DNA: TGCGCCAGCAGCTACCTTAGCGGGGGATCCTACGAGCAGTACTTC. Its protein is CASSYLSGGSYEQYF.

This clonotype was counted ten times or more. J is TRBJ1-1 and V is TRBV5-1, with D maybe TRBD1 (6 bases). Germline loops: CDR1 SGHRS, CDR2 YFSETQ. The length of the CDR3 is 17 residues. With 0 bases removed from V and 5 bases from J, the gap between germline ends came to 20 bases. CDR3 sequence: CASSLASGGLGKTEAFF. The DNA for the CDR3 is TGCGCCAGCAGCTTGGCCTCTGGGGGGCTGGGTAAAACTGAAGCTTTCTTT.